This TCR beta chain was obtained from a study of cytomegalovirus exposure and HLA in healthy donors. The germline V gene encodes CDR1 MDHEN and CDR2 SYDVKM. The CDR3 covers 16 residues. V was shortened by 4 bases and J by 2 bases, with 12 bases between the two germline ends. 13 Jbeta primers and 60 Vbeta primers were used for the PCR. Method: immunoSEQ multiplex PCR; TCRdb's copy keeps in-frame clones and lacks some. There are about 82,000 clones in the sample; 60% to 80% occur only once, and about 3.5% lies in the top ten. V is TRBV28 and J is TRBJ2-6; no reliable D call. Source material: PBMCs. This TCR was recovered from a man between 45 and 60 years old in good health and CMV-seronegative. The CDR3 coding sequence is TGTGCCAGCAGTTCCCAGGTGACCCCTGGGGCCAACGTCCTGACTTTC. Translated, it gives CASSSQVTPGANVLTF.